The 5 T cell receptor beta chains in this list originate from one sample, sequenced in a study of shared clonotypes between healthy human individuals. This table comes from immunoSEQ multiplex PCR, and its TCRdb copy is limited to in-frame clones, with some not included. In the table there are fewer than 400,000 clones, approximately 79% of which are singletons. Input material: memory CD4+ T cells sorted from blood. The subset denotes: CD45RA-negative fraction. These receptors came from a man aged 30 to 39 in good health.

The V and J genes are TRBV4-2 and TRBJ2-1, with TRBD2 matching 11 bases. The CDR3 contains 15 residues. Germline CDR1 and CDR2: LGHNA and YNFKEQ. Unmatched junction bases numbered 4, after V lost 0 bases and J lost 9 bases. The CDR3 DNA sequence: TGTGCCAGCAGCCAAGATTCACTAGCGGGAGCTGAGCAGTTCTTC. It encodes CASSQDSLAGAEQFF.

The chain has TRBV30 and TRBJ1-2, with D possibly being TRBD1 (5 bases). V lost 2 bases, J lost 4 bases, and 20 bases lay in between. The germline V gene has CDR1 GTSNPN and CDR2 SVGIG (reference sequence). This CDR3 contains 16 residues. CDR3: CAWSPFSRRGTYGYTF. The CDR3, as DNA: TGTGCCTGGAGTCCCTTCAGCCGGAGGGGCACCTATGGCTACACCTTC.

The chain carries TRBV19 and TRBJ2-3; 9 bases fit TRBD2. V gave up 8 bases and J gave up 4 bases; unmatched junction bases: 10. Germline-derived CDR1 and CDR2 are LNHDA and SQIVND (reference sequence). The CDR3 is 15 amino acids. Written as DNA, the CDR3 is TGTGCCAGTCACGCGGGGGGGAGTTGGTCAGATACGCAGTATTTT. Residues: CASHAGGSWSDTQYF.

On this clone itself: A far larger clone is off by one base, so a read error is likely. The chain joins TRBV2 to TRBJ1-5; D call uncertain. Germline assignment: CDR1 SNHLY and CDR2 FYNNEI. Trimming removed 4 bases at V and 5 bases at J, with 15 bases between. CDR3 length: 15 amino acids. CDR3 in DNA: TGTGCCAGCAGTGCATCGGAGGGAGGGTATCAGCCCCAGCATTTT. Its translation: CASSASEGGYQPQHF.

This clone was found once. The chain uses TRBV18 and TRBJ2-1; 8 bases match TRBD2. Germline V gives CDR1 KGHSH, CDR2 LQKENI. The CDR3 is 15 amino acids. Unmatched junction bases numbered 10, after V lost 8 bases and J lost 4 bases. The DNA of the CDR3 is TGTGCCAGCGCAAGGCGGGAGGTCAGATACAATGAGCAGTTCTTC. Amino acids: CASARREVRYNEQFF. The full variable domain, its missing parts supplied by reference TRBV18 and TRBJ2-1, is NAGVMQNPRHLVRRRGQEARLRCSPMKGHSHVYWYRQLPEEGLKFMVYLQKENIIDESGMPKERFSAEFPKEGPSILRIQQVVRGDSAAYFCASARREVRYNEQFFGPGTRLTVL.